This T cell receptor (beta chain) was profiled in a study of T cells in narcolepsy. The V gene lost 3 bases and the J gene lost 10 bases, with 10 bases spanning the gap. Germline CDR1 and CDR2: SQVTM and ANQGSEA. The length of the CDR3 is 11 residues. The study, taken as a whole, reports: Blood of same and different patients, but not healthy controls, reportedly held recurring autoreactive clonotypes.

Clones were sequenced by immunoSEQ multiplex PCR, and TCRdb holds only the in-frame ones, with some missing. The table records about 30,000 clones, 75% to 85% of them present only once. As concerns this clone: Its antigen is currently unknown.

The source material was CD45RA- memory CD4+ T cells from PBMCs. This clonotype originated in a human donor with narcolepsy. The chain recombines TRBV29-1 with TRBJ2-1; possibly TRBD2 for D (5 bases). In DNA, the CDR3 is TGCAGCGTTGACCCCCCTAGCGAGCAGTTCTTC. It translates to CSVDPPSEQFF.